Listed below are T cell receptor beta chains from one sample, sequenced in a study of T-cell memory formation after mild COVID-19. MiXCR, applied by TCRdb to the 5' RACE reads, yields one record per CDR3 protein. The sample includes 140,000 to 150,000 distinct CDR3 sequences, approximately 25% seen only once; the top ten take around 22%. The sequenced sample consisted of PBMCs or a T cell subset sorted from them (not recorded which). These receptors were taken from an adult woman who had mild COVID-19 (a few samples of this study predate the infection). Cell type and time point are not known. CDR3s leave out the opening cysteine and the closing phenylalanine or tryptophan. Fields, in order: CDR3 protein, J gene, V gene.

cdr3_aa: ALRGAHSYGYT
j_call: TRBJ1-2
v_call: TRBV7-2

cdr3_aa: ASSLGTSGTLEQY
j_call: TRBJ2-7
v_call: TRBV7-6

cdr3_aa: AWSQGAQETQY
j_call: TRBJ2-5
v_call: TRBV30

cdr3_aa: ASSISQGDYGYT
j_call: TRBJ1-2
v_call: TRBV19

cdr3_aa: ASSHVRGQGTGELF
j_call: TRBJ2-2
v_call: TRBV4-1

cdr3_aa: ATSDSSGANVLT
j_call: TRBJ2-6
v_call: TRBV24-1

cdr3_aa: ASSVVVGREQY
j_call: TRBJ2-7
v_call: TRBV9

cdr3_aa: ASSPLVGRGFEKLF
j_call: TRBJ1-4
v_call: TRBV5-5

cdr3_aa: SARGASGGAPSTDTQY
j_call: TRBJ2-3
v_call: TRBV20-1

cdr3_aa: ASSGPGSTDTQY
j_call: TRBJ2-3
v_call: TRBV9

cdr3_aa: ASSGRTGVYEQY
j_call: TRBJ2-7
v_call: TRBV7-2

cdr3_aa: ASSYAGASYEQY
j_call: TRBJ2-7
v_call: TRBV6-2/TRBV6-3

cdr3_aa: ASSEIAPEQF
j_call: TRBJ2-1
v_call: TRBV6-1

cdr3_aa: ATSEGPSNYNEQF
j_call: TRBJ2-1
v_call: TRBV24-1